This entry features one TCR beta chain sequence. The entry originates in a study of control samples from healthy donors and cancer patients. Assay: immunoSEQ multiplex PCR; the TCRdb copy retains only in-frame clones and omits some. The data hold 120,000 or so clones, with more than 85% observed a single time. The V end was cut by 3 bases, the J end by 3 bases, with 11 bases between. CDR1 is LNHDA and CDR2 is SQIVND in the germline V gene (reference sequence). There are 14 residues in the CDR3. The sample was blood. V usage is TRBV19 and J usage is TRBJ1-1, with D possibly matching TRBD1 (5 bases). This clonotype was obtained from a man younger than 35 in good health. CDR3: CASSIRVSHTEAFF. CDR3 coding DNA: TGTGCCAGTAGTATCAGGGTGAGTCACACTGAAGCTTTCTTT.